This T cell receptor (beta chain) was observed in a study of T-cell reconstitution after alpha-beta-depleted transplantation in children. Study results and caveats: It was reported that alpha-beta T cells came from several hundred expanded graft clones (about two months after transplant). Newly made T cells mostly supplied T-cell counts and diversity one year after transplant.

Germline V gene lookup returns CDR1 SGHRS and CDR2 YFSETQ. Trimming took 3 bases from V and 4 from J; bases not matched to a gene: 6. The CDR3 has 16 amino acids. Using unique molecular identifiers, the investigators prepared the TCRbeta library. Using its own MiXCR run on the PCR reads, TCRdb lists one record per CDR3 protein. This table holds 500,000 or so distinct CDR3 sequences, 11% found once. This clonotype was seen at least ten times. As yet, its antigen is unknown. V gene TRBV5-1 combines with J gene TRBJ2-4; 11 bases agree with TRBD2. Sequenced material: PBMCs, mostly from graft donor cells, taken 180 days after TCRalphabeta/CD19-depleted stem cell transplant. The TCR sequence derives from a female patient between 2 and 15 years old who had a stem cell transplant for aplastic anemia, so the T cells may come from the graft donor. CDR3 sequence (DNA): TGCGCCAGCAGCTACACTAGCGGGAGCCCTAAAAACATTCAGTACTTC. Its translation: CASSYTSGSPKNIQYF.